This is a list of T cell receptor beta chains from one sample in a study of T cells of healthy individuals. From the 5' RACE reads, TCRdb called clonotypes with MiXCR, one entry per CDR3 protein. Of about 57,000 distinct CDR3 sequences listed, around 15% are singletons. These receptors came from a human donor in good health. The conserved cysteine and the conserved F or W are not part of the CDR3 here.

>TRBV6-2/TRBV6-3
ASSYSLRQGQKSYEQY
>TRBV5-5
ASSLVLAKNIQY
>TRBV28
ASSLGQGGVLGTEAF
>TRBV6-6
ASSFLRRDETQY
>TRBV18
ASSPLGQGSYEQY
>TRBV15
ATSRTGTQPQH
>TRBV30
AWSVSLLAPETQY
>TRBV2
ASSEPGSYNEQF
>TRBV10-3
ATGGDTEAF
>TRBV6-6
ASSLDASGKNIQY
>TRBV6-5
ASSSTSRGRAEAF
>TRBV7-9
ASSLPARNTGELF
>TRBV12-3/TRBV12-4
ASSLALGVAGVETQY
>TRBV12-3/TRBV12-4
ASNAGGTYEQY
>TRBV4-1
ASSQVNTGSRTEAF
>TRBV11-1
ASSQGLADLQETQY
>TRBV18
ASSPGTGSEKLF
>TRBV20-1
SARGGAGTDNTGELF
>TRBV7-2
ASSTSSGPYNEQF
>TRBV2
ASTEFNYGYT
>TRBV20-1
SARQTIGDTQY
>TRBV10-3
AIGVRLYEQY
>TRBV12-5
ASGPTSGRPSYNEQF
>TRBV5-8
ASSFFQGNQPQH
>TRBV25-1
ASSEHLAVPGDYGYT
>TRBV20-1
SASSRNQPQH
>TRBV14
ASSQFHPGLAGARSYNEQF
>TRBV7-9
ASSDDSYEQY
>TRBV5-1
ASSFNSGSIYEQF
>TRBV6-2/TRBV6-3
ASSVIRAQPEETQY
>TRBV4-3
ASSRDLSGTGTYEQY
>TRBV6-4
ASSDLDTVNTEAF
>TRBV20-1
SASPPGLAGQETQY
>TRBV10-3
AISVTGTDTQY
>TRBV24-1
ATSNRDEQY
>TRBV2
ASSEALTGAYYGYT
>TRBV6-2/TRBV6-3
ASRGGDETGELF
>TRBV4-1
ASSQGPENLNEKLF
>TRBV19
ASTAGDSTYEQY
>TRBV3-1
ASSTGPRSGYT
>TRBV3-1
ASSHNSYGYT
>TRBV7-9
ASSRQGRFGANVLT
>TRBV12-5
ASGLPVTVSSGNTIY
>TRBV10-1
ASSDPGGTEAF
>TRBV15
ATSRETSRGSNEKLF
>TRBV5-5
ASSTRNTEAF
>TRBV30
AWSVGGQRQPQH
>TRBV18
ASSPGVGGISNQPQH
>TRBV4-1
ASSPGTRYYEQY
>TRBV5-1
ASSPGQTDGYT
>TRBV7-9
ASSLIIGGPFI